A single sample is the source of the 21 T cell receptor beta chains below, sequenced in a study of shared clonotypes between healthy human individuals. Method: immunoSEQ multiplex PCR; TCRdb's copy keeps in-frame clones and lacks some. In the table there are under 1,100,000 clones, around three quarters of which are singletons. Specimen: memory CD4+ T cells from PBMCs. Subset noted: CD45RA-negative fraction. The receptors derive from a young man in good health. Some clones in this sample may be carry-over from other donors' samples.

V usage is TRBV5-1 and J usage is TRBJ1-1; TRBD1 matches 8 bases. There are 16 residues in the CDR3. The junction had 12 bases not matched to a gene; V was cut back by 6 bases and J by 2 bases. Germline-derived CDR1 and CDR2 are SGHRS and YFSETQ. The CDR3 reads CASTQGGGRFNTEAFF. The CDR3 DNA reads as TGCGCCAGCACACAGGGGGGAGGTAGGTTCAACACTGAAGCTTTCTTT.

This rearrangement joins TRBV6-5 to TRBJ2-1, with D possibly matching TRBD2 (6 bases). This CDR3 has 15 residues. CDR1 is MNHEY, CDR2 SVGAGI, per germline. The germline V and J ends were trimmed by 3 bases and 7 bases, with 16 bases remaining between them. The CDR3 reads CASSYRGLIQNEQFF. The CDR3 coding sequence is TGTGCCAGCAGTTATCGCGGACTAATCCAGAATGAGCAGTTCTTC.

The rearrangement joins TRBV9 to TRBJ1-2; D gene ambiguous. Germline CDR1 is SGDLS and CDR2 is YYNGEE. The CDR3 length is 16 residues. V lost 3 bases to trimming and J lost 0 bases, with 15 bases between them. This chain's CDR3 is CASSATLTEANYGYTF. DNA of the CDR3: TGTGCCAGCAGCGCTACCCTGACGGAAGCTAACTATGGCTACACCTTC.

This clone was observed a single time. This chain links TRBV5-4 with TRBJ2-1, with D tentatively TRBD1 or TRBD2 (6 bases each). With 0 bases removed from V and 7 bases from J, the gap between germline ends came to 17 bases. Germline values: CDR1 SGHNT, CDR2 YYREEE (reference sequence). The CDR3 is made up of 16 amino acids. The CDR3 reads CASSLGGGIRGNEQFF. The CDR3 region has the DNA TGTGCCAGCAGCTTGGGAGGCGGGATTAGGGGGAATGAGCAGTTCTTC.

This clone was seen a single time. This sample includes further DNA sequences coding for the same CDR3. This chain connects TRBV28 to TRBJ2-7; D gene uncertain. CDR1 and CDR2 (germline): MDHEN, SYDVKM. The length of the CDR3 is 11 residues. Trimming removed 6 bases from V and 3 bases from J, with 6 bases in between. As DNA, the CDR3 is TGTGCCAGCAGCCCTTACTACGAGCAGTACTTC. It yields the protein CASSPYYEQYF. The entire variable domain, with the rest obtained from reference TRBV28 and TRBJ2-7, is as follows: DVKVTQSSRYLVKRTGEKVFLECVQDMDHENMFWYRQDPGLGLRLIYFSYDVKMKEKGDIPEGYSVSREKKERFSLILESASTNQTSMYLCASSPYYEQYFGPGTRLTVT.

This clone was seen once. The rearrangement links TRBV27 to TRBJ2-7; 12 bases are a match to TRBD1. In germline, CDR1 is MNHEY, CDR2 SMNVEV (reference sequence). CDR3 length equals 15 residues. Trimming cost V 6 bases and J 2 bases; bases outside gene matches: 5. In DNA form, the CDR3 reads TGTGCCAGCAGGTCGGGACAGGGGGCAACCTACGAGCAGTACTTC. Its translation is CASRSGQGATYEQYF.

The DNA for the CDR3 is TGTGCCAGCAGTTTACAACAGGGGGCAGGCACTGAAGCTTTCTTT. This gives the protein CASSLQQGAGTEAFF. The chain has TRBV28 and TRBJ1-1, with 9 bases aligning to TRBD1. The CDR3 is 15 residues long. V was clipped by 2 bases and J by 4 bases; unmatched bases: 5. Germline values: CDR1 MDHEN, CDR2 SYDVKM. Based on the CDR3 plus reference TRBV28 and TRBJ1-1, the full variable domain is DVKVTQSSRYLVKRTGEKVFLECVQDMDHENMFWYRQDPGLGLRLIYFSYDVKMKEKGDIPEGYSVSREKKERFSLILESASTNQTSMYLCASSLQQGAGTEAFFGQGTRLTVV.

The rearrangement links TRBV2 to TRBJ2-7; D may be TRBD1 (5 bases). Deletions cut 6 bases from V and 0 bases from J, with 9 bases between. Germline V gene sequence: CDR1 SNHLY, CDR2 FYNNEI. The CDR3 sequence is 13 residues long. The CDR3: CASSRETSYEQYF. The CDR3 DNA reads TGTGCCAGCAGCAGGGAAACCTCCTACGAGCAGTACTTC.

This clone was counted between two and nine times. The chain joins TRBV7-8 to TRBJ1-5; maybe TRBD1 (5 bases). The CDR3 contains 14 residues. V shed 1 base and J shed 11 bases, with 15 bases lying between them. Germline loops: CDR1 SGHVS, CDR2 FQNEAQ. CDR3 amino acids: CASSLGGQGWAQHF. CDR3 sequence (DNA): TGTGCCAGCAGCTTAGGGGGCCAGGGTTGGGCCCAGCATTTT. The complete variable domain, with remaining parts taken from reference TRBV7-8 and TRBJ1-5, reads GAGVSQSPRYKVAKRGQDVALRCDPISGHVSLFWYQQALGQGPEFLTYFQNEAQLDKSGLPSDRFFAERPEGSVSTLKIQRTQQEDSAVYLCASSLGGQGWAQHFGDGTRLSIL.

The V gene is TRBV7-2, the J gene TRBJ1-4, with 7 nucleotides matching TRBD1. V gave up 6 bases and J gave up 3 bases; unmatched junction bases: 7. Germline V gene lookup returns CDR1 SGHTA and CDR2 FQGNSA. The CDR3 extends over 15 amino acids. CDR3 sequence reads: CASSLGGQSNEKLFF. The CDR3 nucleotides are TGTGCCAGCAGTTTGGGGGGACAGTCTAATGAAAAACTGTTTTTT.

As concerns this clone: This same CDR3 is encoded by further DNA sequences in the sample. V usage is TRBV30 and J usage is TRBJ1-2; 8 positions match TRBD1. V shed 5 bases and J 4 bases; nucleotides not matched to a gene: 3. Germline CDR1 reads GTSNPN; CDR2 reads SVGIG (reference sequence). This CDR3 is built from 12 residues. In DNA, the CDR3 is TGTGCCTGGGGACAGGGCCGCTATGGCTACACCTTC. This encodes CAWGQGRYGYTF.

The chain links TRBV2 to TRBJ2-1; the match to TRBD2 covers 7 bases. The CDR3 loop spans 13 amino acids. The J segment lost 9 bases and the V segment lost 7 bases, leaving 9 bases of the junction unmatched. The V gene's germline CDR1 is SNHLY and CDR2 FYNNEI. DNA of the CDR3: TGTGCCAGCACGCGAACTAGCGAAGGTGAGCAGTTCTTC. Protein product: CASTRTSEGEQFF.

This clone was seen more than once but under ten times. The chain is built from TRBV5-1 and TRBJ1-1; the D is unclear. The germline gives CDR1 SGHRS, CDR2 YFSETQ. Trimming removed 2 bases from V and 1 base from J, with 6 bases in between. The CDR3 runs to 13 residues. CDR3 coding DNA: TGCGCCAGCAGCTTCCCGGAGAACACTGAAGCTTTCTTT. Translating it yields CASSFPENTEAFF.

The rearrangement uses TRBV6-5 and TRBJ2-3; TRBD2 matches 7 bases. CDR1 and CDR2 from the germline V gene are MNHEY and SVGAGI. Trimming removed 6 bases from V and 6 bases from J; junction bases left unmatched: 12. The CDR3 loop spans 15 amino acids. Written as DNA, the CDR3 is TGTGCCAGCAGCATAACCCGCGGGAGACCGGATACGCAGTATTTT. It translates to CASSITRGRPDTQYF.

The chain joins TRBV28 to TRBJ2-1, with a weak D call TRBD1 (6 bases). Trimming took 5 bases from V and 7 from J, leaving 12 bases between them. The germline V gene has CDR1 MDHEN and CDR2 SYDVKM. This CDR3 comprises 13 residues. CDR3 in amino acids: CASSPYRENEQFF. Written as DNA, the CDR3 is TGTGCCAGCAGTCCTTACAGGGAAAATGAGCAGTTCTTC.

The chain joins TRBV28 to TRBJ1-1; weak D call: TRBD1 (6 bases). V lost 7 bases to trimming and J lost 6 bases, with 24 bases between them. The CDR3 extends over 16 amino acids. Germline CDR1 and CDR2: MDHEN and SYDVKM. CDR3 nucleotides: TGTGCCAGCACCCTCATTCGTTACAGGGCCCCCTCTGAAGCTTTCTTT. It encodes CASTLIRYRAPSEAFF.

This chain joins TRBV6-1 and TRBJ1-2, with TRBD1 matching over 7 bases. CDR3 length: 15 amino acids. Germline V gives CDR1 MNHNS, CDR2 SASEGT. J lost 8 bases, V lost 7 bases, and 16 bases had no gene match. CDR3 nucleotide sequence: TGTGCCAGCATCCCGGGCGGGTCAGGGGGTCACGGCTACACCTTC. Translating gives CASIPGGSGGHGYTF.

V usage is TRBV5-1 and J usage is TRBJ2-3; D is perhaps TRBD1 (5 bases). CDR1 is SGHRS and CDR2 is YFSETQ in the germline V gene. The CDR3 consists of 14 residues. V was pared by 0 bases and J by 5 bases, with 10 bases between. The CDR3, as DNA: TGCGCCAGCAGCTTGGGGGGCTTCATAGATACGCAGTATTTT. Translated: CASSLGGFIDTQYF.

This chain connects TRBV5-1 to TRBJ1-2, with D hard to call. From germline, CDR1 is SGHRS and CDR2 YFSETQ. The CDR3 totals 13 residues. Between the trimmed V and J ends, which lost 0 bases and 3 bases, there was a span of 6 bases. CDR3: CASSLDLYYGYTF. The CDR3 nucleotides are TGCGCCAGCAGCTTGGACCTATACTATGGCTACACCTTC.

The sample holds many counts of this clone. The rearrangement joins TRBV4-3 to TRBJ2-3, with 7 bases identical to TRBD1. CDR1 is LGHNA and CDR2 is YSLEER in the germline V gene. The CDR3 has 14 residues. With 10 bases clipped from V and 4 bases from J, the junction kept 11 bases outside the gene matches. DNA for the CDR3: TGCGCCACTAGCCCAGGGGGAAGGCCAGATACGCAGTATTTT. Its protein is CATSPGGRPDTQYF.

The rearrangement joins TRBV5-1 to TRBJ2-6; TRBD2 matches 13 bases. This CDR3 has 22 residues. Germline V gene data show CDR1 as SGHRS and CDR2 as YFSETQ. Germline trimming cut 4 bases from V and 2 bases from J; bases unmatched to any gene: 18. CDR3: CASSPPLLLAGGPAAGANVLTF. Written as DNA, the CDR3 is TGCGCCAGCAGCCCCCCTCTACTACTAGCGGGAGGGCCGGCGGCTGGGGCCAACGTCCTGACTTTC.